This T cell receptor beta chain was observed in a study of Graves' ophthalmopathy and Graves' hyperthyroidism. Clinicians diagnosed using symptoms, serum thyroxine, TRAb, thyroid ultrasound and orbital computed tomography. Study-level findings and limits: The majority of expanded thyroid clonotypes above 0.001 frequency also occurred in blood.

The study amplified TCR beta CDR3 regions using RNA transcripts. RT-PCR was first run with HTBI primers, then multiplex PCR in a second round. TCRdb processed the multiplex PCR reads anew with MiXCR; each CDR3 protein has one entry. The sample records 600,000 to 950,000 distinct CDR3 sequences, roughly two fifths being singletons. CDR1 DFQATT and CDR2 SNEGSKA come from the germline V gene (reference sequence). This CDR3 comprises 14 residues. The germline V and J ends were trimmed by 6 bases and 1 base, with 15 bases remaining between them. This clonotype occurred a few times. The antigen remains unidentified.

The sequenced material came from peripheral blood. The chain couples TRBV20-1 to TRBJ1-1; D possibly corresponds to TRBD1 (5 bases). The TCR sequence derives from an adult man with Graves' ophthalmopathy. In DNA form, the CDR3 reads TGCAGTGCACCTAGGGACGGGACGAACACTGAAGCTTTCTTT. Its translation: CSAPRDGTNTEAFF.